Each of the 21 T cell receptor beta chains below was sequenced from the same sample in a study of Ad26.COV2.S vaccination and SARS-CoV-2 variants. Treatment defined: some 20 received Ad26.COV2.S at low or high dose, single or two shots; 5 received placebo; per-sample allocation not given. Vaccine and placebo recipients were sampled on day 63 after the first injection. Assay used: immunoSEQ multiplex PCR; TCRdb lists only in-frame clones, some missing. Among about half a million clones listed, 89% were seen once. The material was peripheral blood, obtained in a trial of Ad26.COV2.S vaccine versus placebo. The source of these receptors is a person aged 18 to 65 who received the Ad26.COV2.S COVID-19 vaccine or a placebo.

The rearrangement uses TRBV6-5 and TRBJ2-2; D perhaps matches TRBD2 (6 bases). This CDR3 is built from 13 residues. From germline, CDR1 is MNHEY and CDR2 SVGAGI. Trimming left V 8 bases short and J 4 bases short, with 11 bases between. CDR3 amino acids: CASLRRGTGELFF. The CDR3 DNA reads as TGTGCCAGCCTTCGGCGGGGCACCGGGGAGCTGTTTTTT.

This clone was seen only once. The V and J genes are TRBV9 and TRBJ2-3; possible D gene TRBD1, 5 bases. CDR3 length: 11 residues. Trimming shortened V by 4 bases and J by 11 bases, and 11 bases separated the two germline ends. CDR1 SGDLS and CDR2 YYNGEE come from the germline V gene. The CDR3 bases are TGTGCCAGCAGCCCAGGACACCAGCAGTATTTT. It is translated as CASSPGHQQYF.

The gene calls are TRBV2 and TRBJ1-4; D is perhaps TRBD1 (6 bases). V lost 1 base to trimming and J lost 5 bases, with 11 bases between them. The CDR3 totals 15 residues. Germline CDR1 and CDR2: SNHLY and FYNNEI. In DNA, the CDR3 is TGTGCCAGCAGTGAAGTAGGGCAGGGGAATGAAAAACTGTTTTTT. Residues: CASSEVGQGNEKLFF.

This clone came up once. For the CDR3, the DNA is TGCGCCAGCAGCGACCAGGGCCCTGGAAACACCATATATTTT. Residues: CASSDQGPGNTIYF. V usage is TRBV5-1 and J usage is TRBJ1-3, with D maybe TRBD1 (5 bases). CDR1 SGHRS and CDR2 YFSETQ come from the germline V gene. The V end was cut by 4 bases, the J end by 2 bases, with 10 bases between. The CDR3 sequence is 14 residues long.

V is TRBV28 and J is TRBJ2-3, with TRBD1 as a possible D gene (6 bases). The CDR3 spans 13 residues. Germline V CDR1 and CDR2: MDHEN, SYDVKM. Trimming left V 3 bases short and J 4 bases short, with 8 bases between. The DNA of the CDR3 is TGTGCCAGCAGTTTGCAGGGGTCAGATACGCAGTATTTT. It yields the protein CASSLQGSDTQYF.

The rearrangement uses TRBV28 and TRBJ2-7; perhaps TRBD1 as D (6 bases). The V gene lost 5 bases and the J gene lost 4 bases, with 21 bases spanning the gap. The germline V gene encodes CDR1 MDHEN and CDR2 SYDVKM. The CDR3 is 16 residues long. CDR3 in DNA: TGTGCCAGCAGTGGGTTAGGACAGTATAAAGGTTACGAGCAGTACTTC. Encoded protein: CASSGLGQYKGYEQYF.

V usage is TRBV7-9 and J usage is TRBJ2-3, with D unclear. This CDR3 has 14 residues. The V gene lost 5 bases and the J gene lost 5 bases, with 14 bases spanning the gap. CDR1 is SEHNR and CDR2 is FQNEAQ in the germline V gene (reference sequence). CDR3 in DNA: TGTGCCAGCAGCCCCGAGGCAGCATTAGATACGCAGTATTTT. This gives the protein CASSPEAALDTQYF.

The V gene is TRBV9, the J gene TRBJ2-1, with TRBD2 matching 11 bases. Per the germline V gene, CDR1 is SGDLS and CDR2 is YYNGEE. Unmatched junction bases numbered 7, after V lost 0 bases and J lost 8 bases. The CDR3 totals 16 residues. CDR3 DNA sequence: TGTGCCAGCAGCGTAGATAGTAGCGGGGGGGTCTATGAGCAGTTCTTC. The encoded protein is CASSVDSSGGVYEQFF.

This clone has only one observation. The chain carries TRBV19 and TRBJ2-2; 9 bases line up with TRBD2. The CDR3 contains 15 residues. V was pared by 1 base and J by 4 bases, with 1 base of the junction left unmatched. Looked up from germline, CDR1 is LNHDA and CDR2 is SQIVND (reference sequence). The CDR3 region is CASSIASGATGELFF. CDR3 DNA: TGTGCCAGTAGTATAGCTAGCGGGGCCACCGGGGAGCTGTTTTTT.

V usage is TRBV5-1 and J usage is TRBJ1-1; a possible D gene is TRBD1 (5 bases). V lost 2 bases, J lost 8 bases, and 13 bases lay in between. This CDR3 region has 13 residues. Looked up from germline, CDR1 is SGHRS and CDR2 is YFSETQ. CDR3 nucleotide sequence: TGCGCCAGCAGCTTAGGCCAGGGAGGAGAAGCTTTCTTT. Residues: CASSLGQGGEAFF.

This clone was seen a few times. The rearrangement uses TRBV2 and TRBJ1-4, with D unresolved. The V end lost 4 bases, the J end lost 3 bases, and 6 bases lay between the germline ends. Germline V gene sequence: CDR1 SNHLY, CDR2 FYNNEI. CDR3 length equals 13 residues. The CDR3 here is CASSVEANEKLFF. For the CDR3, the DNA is TGTGCCAGCAGTGTGGAGGCTAATGAAAAACTGTTTTTT.

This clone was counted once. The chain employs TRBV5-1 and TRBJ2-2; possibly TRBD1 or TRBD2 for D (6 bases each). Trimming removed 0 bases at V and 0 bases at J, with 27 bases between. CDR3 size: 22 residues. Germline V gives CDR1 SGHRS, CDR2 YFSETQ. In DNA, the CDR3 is TGCGCCAGCAGCTTGGGGCCGGGGGCGTTCGAAATTTCAGCTGCGAACACCGGGGAGCTGTTTTTT. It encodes CASSLGPGAFEISAANTGELFF.

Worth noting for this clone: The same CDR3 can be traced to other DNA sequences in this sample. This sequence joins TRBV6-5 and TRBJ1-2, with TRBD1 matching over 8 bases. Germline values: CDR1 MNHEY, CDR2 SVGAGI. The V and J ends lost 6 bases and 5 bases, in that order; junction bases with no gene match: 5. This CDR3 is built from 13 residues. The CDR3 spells CASSPDRGYGYTF. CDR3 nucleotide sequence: TGTGCCAGCAGCCCCGACAGGGGATATGGCTACACCTTC.

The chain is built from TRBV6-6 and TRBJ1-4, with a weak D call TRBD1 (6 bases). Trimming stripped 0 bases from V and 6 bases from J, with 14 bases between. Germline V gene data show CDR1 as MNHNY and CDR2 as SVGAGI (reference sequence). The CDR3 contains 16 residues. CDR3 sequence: CASSYSKNREYEKLFF. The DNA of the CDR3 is TGTGCCAGCAGTTACTCGAAAAACAGGGAGTATGAAAAACTGTTTTTT.

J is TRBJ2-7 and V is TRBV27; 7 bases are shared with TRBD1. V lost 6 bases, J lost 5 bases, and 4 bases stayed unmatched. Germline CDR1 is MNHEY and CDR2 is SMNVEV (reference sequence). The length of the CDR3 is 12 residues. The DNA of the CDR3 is TGTGCCAGCAGAAACAGGGGAGACGAGCAGTACTTC. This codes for CASRNRGDEQYF.

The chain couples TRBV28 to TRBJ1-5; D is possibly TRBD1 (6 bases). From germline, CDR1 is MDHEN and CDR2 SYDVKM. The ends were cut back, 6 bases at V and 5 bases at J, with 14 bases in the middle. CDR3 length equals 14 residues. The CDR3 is CASSPLEGDQPQHF. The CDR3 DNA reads TGTGCCAGCAGCCCCCTAGAGGGGGATCAGCCCCAGCATTTT.

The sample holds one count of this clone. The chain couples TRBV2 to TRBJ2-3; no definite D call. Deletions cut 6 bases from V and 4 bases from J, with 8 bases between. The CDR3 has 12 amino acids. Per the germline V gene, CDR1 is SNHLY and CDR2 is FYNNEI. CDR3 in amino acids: CASSGTSDTQYF. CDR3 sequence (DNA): TGTGCCAGCAGCGGTACGTCAGATACGCAGTATTTT.

The CDR3 loop is CASSPRWETEAFF. In DNA, the CDR3 is TGTGCCAGCAGCCCGAGGTGGGAGACTGAAGCTTTCTTT. The chain is built from TRBV27 and TRBJ1-1; D remains unclear. CDR3 length: 13 amino acids. Germline values: CDR1 MNHEY, CDR2 SMNVEV (reference sequence). The ends were cut back, 6 bases at V and 5 bases at J, with 13 bases in the middle.

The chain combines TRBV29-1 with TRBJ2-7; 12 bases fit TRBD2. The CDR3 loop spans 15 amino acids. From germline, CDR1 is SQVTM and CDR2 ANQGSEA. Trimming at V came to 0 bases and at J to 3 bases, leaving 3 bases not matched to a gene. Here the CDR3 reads CSVEETSGRVYEQYF. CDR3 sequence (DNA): TGCAGCGTTGAAGAGACTAGCGGGAGAGTCTACGAGCAGTACTTC.

The CDR3 loop is CASSPYGSGANVLTF. The CDR3 DNA sequence: TGTGCCAGCTCACCATACGGGTCTGGGGCCAACGTCCTGACTTTC. The chain couples TRBV18 to TRBJ2-6, with unresolved D. This CDR3 contains 15 residues. Germline V gene data show CDR1 as KGHSH and CDR2 as LQKENI. V was cut by 2 bases and J by 1 base, with 6 bases left in between.

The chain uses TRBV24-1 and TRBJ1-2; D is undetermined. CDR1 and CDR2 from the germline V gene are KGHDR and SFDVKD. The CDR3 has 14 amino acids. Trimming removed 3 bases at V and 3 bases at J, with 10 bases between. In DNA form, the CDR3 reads TGTGCCACCAGTGATGGCGGCGGGTACTATGGCTACACCTTC. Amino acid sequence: CATSDGGGYYGYTF.